The rows below give T cell receptor beta chains drawn from one sample of a study of beta chain features in type 1 diabetes. The repertoire was sequenced with immunoSEQ multiplex PCR; TCRdb's copy has only in-frame clones and lacks some. The sample shows about 330,000 clones, roughly 9.6% of them seen only once. The specimen was naive CD4+ T cells from blood. Every receptor here comes from a woman aged 25 to 45 in good health. The conserved cysteine and the conserved F or W are not part of the CDR3 here.

V,CDR3
TRBV28,ASSSGQETQY
TRBV7-2,ASSRLTSYNEQF
TRBV28,ASSIRLFGTGGNGYT
TRBV7-7,ASSTGLAGEYEQY
TRBV7-3,ASSLTGTSVYRY
TRBV7-2,ASSLEAGEGYEQY
TRBV7-2,ASSPGTSGRVYEQY
TRBV7-9,ASSLGGGLNTEAF
TRBV18,ASSPSDRGAKNTEAF
TRBV7-9,ASSLVDSPGAQY
TRBV6-5,AIRPAGVYEQY
TRBV5-1,ASSLVSGTEQF
TRBV18,ASSYRTGAPN
TRBV7-2,ASSRQGGTGELF
TRBV5-6,ASSLGSGLGGELF
TRBV14,ASSSYSGNEQF
TRBV25-1,ASSEWDSVSEQF